This TCR beta chain was captured in a study of CD8+ T cells in alopecia areata. Study-wide background: The duration of tofacitinib was 6 to 18 months, with 6 months off drug afterward.

The CDR3 spans 16 residues. Germline V lookup: CDR1 SGHAT, CDR2 FQNNGV. V was clipped by 3 bases and J by 0 bases, with 12 bases between them. RNA extraction and reverse transcription yielded cDNA as sequencing template. Profiling relied on immunoSEQ multiplex PCR, and the TCRdb table lists in-frame clones only, not all of them. This table has roughly 200,000 clones, almost 65% appearing once. The sequence came from a human donor with alopecia areata. The rearrangement joins TRBV11-2 to TRBJ2-1, with D perhaps TRBD2 (5 bases). Sequencing used CD4+ T cells sorted from blood, obtained at week 0. The CDR3 DNA is TGTGCCAGCAGCTTTCTAGCCCAGAGCTCCTACAATGAGCAGTTCTTC. Encoded protein: CASSFLAQSSYNEQFF.